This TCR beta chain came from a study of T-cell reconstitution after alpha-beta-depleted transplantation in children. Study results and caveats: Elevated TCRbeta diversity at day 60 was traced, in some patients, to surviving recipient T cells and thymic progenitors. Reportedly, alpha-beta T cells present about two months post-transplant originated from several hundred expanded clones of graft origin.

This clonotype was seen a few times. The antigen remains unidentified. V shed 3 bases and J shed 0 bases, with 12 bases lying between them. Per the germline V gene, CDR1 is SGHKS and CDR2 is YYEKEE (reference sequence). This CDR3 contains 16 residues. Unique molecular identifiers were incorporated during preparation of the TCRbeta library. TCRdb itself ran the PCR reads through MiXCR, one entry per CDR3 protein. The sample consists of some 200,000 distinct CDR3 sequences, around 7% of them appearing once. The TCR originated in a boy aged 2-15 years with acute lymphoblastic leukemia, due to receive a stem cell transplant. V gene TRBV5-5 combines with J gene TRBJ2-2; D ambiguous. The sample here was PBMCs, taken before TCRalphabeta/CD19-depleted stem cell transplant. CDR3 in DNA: TGTGCCAGCAGCTCGGCTTGGAATTCGAACACCGGGGAGCTGTTTTTT. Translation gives CASSSAWNSNTGELFF.